This TCR beta chain was profiled in a study of cytomegalovirus exposure and HLA in healthy donors. Whole-study findings and limits: Among TCR beta chains, those listed as cytomegalovirus-associated numbered fewer than 200. In a later analysis, the majority of CMV-associated beta chains seemingly showed HLA restriction. Specific recognition of CMV antigens was confirmed in vitro for a few chains (all CMV-associated). Indistinguishable V segments, including TRBV6-2 and TRBV6-3, were excluded.

In its sample, this clone was seen once. Its matching antigen is unknown. PCR was performed using 60 Vbeta and 13 Jbeta primers. Using immunoSEQ multiplex PCR, the repertoire was profiled, and TCRdb retains in-frame clones only, with some absent. The sample consists of about 130,000 clones, about 78% of them appearing once. Germline-derived CDR1 and CDR2 are MDHEN and SYDVKM. Trimming cost V 3 bases and J 5 bases, with 7 bases left between them. The CDR3 totals 12 residues. Material for sequencing was PBMCs. This clonotype was obtained from a human donor in good health. The V gene is TRBV28, the J gene TRBJ1-1; no definite D call. The CDR3 loop reads CASSFAGTEAFF. The CDR3 region has the DNA TGTGCCAGCAGTTTTGCAGGAACTGAAGCTTTCTTT.